What follows describes a single T cell receptor (beta chain). During construction of the library, unique molecular identifiers were attached to individual cDNA molecules for quantitative, reproducible TCR counting. Each CDR3 protein gets one entry after TCRdb re-called the RACE reads with MiXCR. This table has under 300,000 distinct CDR3 sequences, more than 6.5% appearing once. The sample originates from a study of human T cells and chemical hapten exposure. About the study: 2% DPC applied to an approximately 2 cm by approximately 2 cm arm area sensitized donors.

The CDR3 is 15 amino acids. Germline CDR1 and CDR2: KGHDR and SFDVKD. The V gene lost 2 bases and the J gene lost 1 base, with 7 bases spanning the gap. Time point meaning: pre-sensitization, week 0. Sample treatment: therapeutic diphenylcyclopropenone sensitization with weekly scalp DPC. Drawing of blood took place ahead of applying each patch test. The rearrangement links TRBV24-1 to TRBJ2-2; no firm D call. This specimen consisted of whole blood, obtained in connection with sensitization to the hapten diphenylcyclopropenone (DPC). The source is a woman between 35 and 50 years old with alopecia areata. Some clones in this sample may be carry-over from other donors' samples. The CDR3 DNA follows: TGTGCCACCAGTGATTGGAGACGGAACACCGGGGAGCTGTTTTTT. It specifies CATSDWRRNTGELFF.